This is a list of T cell receptor beta chains from one sample in a study of CD8 T cells in Susac syndrome. TCRdb redid the calling of the immunoSEQ multiplex PCR reads with MiXCR, one entry per CDR3 protein. The sample has about 250,000 distinct CDR3 sequences, over 85% seen once. The specimen was CD4+ T cells from PBMCs. Receptor source: a human donor with multiple sclerosis. The CDR3 runs from the conserved cysteine through the conserved F or W. The D gene is left open where the match is weak. The size of a clone is reported for some rows only, either as once, few or many, or as a class for expanded clones.

d_gene: TRBD1
abundance: NA
v_gene: TRBV4-1
j_gene: TRBJ1-4
CDR3aa: CASSLGQGPNEKLFF
CDR3nt: TGCGCCAGCAGTCTCGGACAGGGACCTAATGAAAAACTGTTTTTT

d_gene: NA
abundance: NA
v_gene: TRBV29-1
j_gene: TRBJ1-2
CDR3aa: CSVEDLQGNGYTF
CDR3nt: TGCAGCGTTGAAGATCTCCAGGGGAATGGCTACACCTTC

d_gene: NA
abundance: NA
v_gene: TRBV6-1
j_gene: TRBJ1-1
CDR3aa: CASSIQGPEAFF
CDR3nt: TGTGCCAGCAGTATACAGGGTCCTGAAGCTTTCTTT

d_gene: TRBD1
abundance: few
v_gene: TRBV6-1
j_gene: TRBJ1-4
CDR3aa: CASSPTGGREKLFF
CDR3nt: TGTGCCAGCAGTCCCACAGGGGGCCGTGAAAAACTGTTTTTT

d_gene: NA
abundance: NA
v_gene: TRBV18
j_gene: TRBJ2-5
CDR3aa: CASSPPTGLPTKETQYF
CDR3nt: TGTGCCAGCTCACCACCTACGGGCTTACCCACAAAAGAGACCCAGTACTTC

d_gene: NA
abundance: NA
v_gene: TRBV7-9
j_gene: TRBJ1-5
CDR3aa: CASSRGQTGQPQHF
CDR3nt: TGTGCCAGCAGCCGCGGACAGACGGGTCAGCCCCAGCATTTT

d_gene: TRBD1
abundance: once
v_gene: TRBV5-1
j_gene: TRBJ2-1
CDR3aa: CASRFRGQGANEQFF
CDR3nt: TGCGCCAGCAGGTTCCGAGGACAGGGGGCCAATGAGCAGTTCTTC

d_gene: TRBD2
abundance: NA
v_gene: TRBV4-1
j_gene: TRBJ2-1
CDR3aa: CASSQKTSGAVRSYNEQFF
CDR3nt: TGCGCCAGCAGCCAGAAGACTAGCGGCGCCGTAAGGTCCTACAATGAGCAGTTCTTC

d_gene: TRBD2
abundance: NA
v_gene: TRBV19
j_gene: TRBJ2-2
CDR3aa: CASSIGLAGGYTGELFF
CDR3nt: TGTGCCAGTAGTATAGGGCTAGCGGGAGGATACACCGGGGAGCTGTTTTTT

d_gene: NA
abundance: once
v_gene: TRBV29-1
j_gene: TRBJ1-2
CDR3aa: CSVYRTAYGYTF
CDR3nt: TGCAGCGTTTACCGGACAGCCTATGGCTACACCTTC

d_gene: TRBD1
abundance: NA
v_gene: TRBV28
j_gene: TRBJ1-5
CDR3aa: CASSSAGTGVSYSNQPQHF
CDR3nt: TGTGCCAGCAGTTCGGCCGGGACAGGAGTCTCGTATAGCAATCAGCCCCAGCATTTT

d_gene: TRBD1
abundance: NA
v_gene: TRBV2
j_gene: TRBJ2-3
CDR3aa: CASRKQGTTSTDTQYF
CDR3nt: TGTGCCAGCAGAAAACAGGGGACGACTAGCACAGATACGCAGTATTTT

d_gene: NA
abundance: NA
v_gene: TRBV30
j_gene: TRBJ2-2
CDR3aa: CAWSAIGGELFF
CDR3nt: TGTGCCTGGAGTGCAATTGGCGGGGAGCTGTTTTTT

d_gene: TRBD1
abundance: NA
v_gene: TRBV18
j_gene: TRBJ1-1
CDR3aa: CASSPQTGGDTEAFF
CDR3nt: TGTGCCAGCTCACCCCAGACAGGGGGGGACACTGAAGCTTTCTTT

d_gene: NA
abundance: NA
v_gene: TRBV19
j_gene: TRBJ2-2
CDR3aa: CASSLQSAGPTGELFF
CDR3nt: TGTGCCAGTAGTCTTCAGTCGGCAGGGCCCACCGGGGAGCTGTTTTTT

d_gene: TRBD1
abundance: once
v_gene: TRBV6-6
j_gene: TRBJ1-4
CDR3aa: CASQAGGGYEKLFF
CDR3nt: TGTGCCAGCCAGGCAGGGGGCGGGTATGAAAAACTGTTTTTT

d_gene: NA
abundance: NA
v_gene: TRBV12-3/TRBV12-4
j_gene: TRBJ2-3
CDR3aa: CASSLDRGSTDTQYF
CDR3nt: TGTGCCAGCAGTTTGGACCGCGGAAGCACAGATACGCAGTATTTT

d_gene: NA
abundance: NA
v_gene: TRBV29-1
j_gene: TRBJ1-4
CDR3aa: CSVESQEKLFF
CDR3nt: TGCAGCGTCGAGTCGCAAGAAAAACTGTTTTTT

d_gene: NA
abundance: NA
v_gene: TRBV7-9
j_gene: TRBJ2-6
CDR3aa: CASYRDSGANVLTF
CDR3nt: TGTGCCAGTTACAGGGACTCTGGGGCCAACGTCCTGACTTTC

d_gene: NA
abundance: NA
v_gene: TRBV3-1
j_gene: TRBJ2-1
CDR3aa: CASSQDYMWFF
CDR3nt: TGTGCCAGCAGCCAAGATTACATGTGGTTCTTC

d_gene: NA
abundance: NA
v_gene: TRBV20-1
j_gene: TRBJ2-1
CDR3aa: CSARVDRSYNEQFF
CDR3nt: TGCAGTGCTAGAGTCGACCGCTCCTACAATGAGCAGTTCTTC

d_gene: NA
abundance: NA
v_gene: TRBV24-1
j_gene: TRBJ2-3
CDR3aa: CATGTASTDTQYF
CDR3nt: TGTGCCACCGGGACGGCCAGCACAGATACGCAGTATTTT

d_gene: TRBD1
abundance: NA
v_gene: TRBV29-1
j_gene: TRBJ1-1
CDR3aa: CSVENRVQGGALNTEAFF
CDR3nt: TGCAGCGTTGAGAACAGGGTACAGGGGGGGGCGTTGAACACTGAAGCTTTCTTT

d_gene: TRBD2
abundance: NA
v_gene: TRBV20-1
j_gene: TRBJ2-3
CDR3aa: CSAGGGEGLDTQYF
CDR3nt: TGCAGTGCTGGGGGAGGGGAGGGGTTGGATACGCAGTATTTT

d_gene: NA
abundance: NA
v_gene: TRBV12-3/TRBV12-4
j_gene: TRBJ2-2
CDR3aa: CASSPGPTGELFF
CDR3nt: TGTGCCAGCAGTCCTGGGCCCACCGGGGAGCTGTTTTTT

d_gene: NA
abundance: NA
v_gene: TRBV7-2
j_gene: TRBJ2-1
CDR3aa: CASSLGHTTNEQFF
CDR3nt: TGTGCCAGCAGCTTAGGCCACACAACCAATGAGCAGTTCTTC

d_gene: TRBD2
abundance: NA
v_gene: TRBV4-1
j_gene: TRBJ2-1
CDR3aa: CASSHSSGRALRNEQFF
CDR3nt: TGCGCCAGCAGCCACTCTAGCGGGAGAGCCCTACGGAATGAGCAGTTCTTC

d_gene: NA
abundance: NA
v_gene: TRBV2
j_gene: TRBJ1-4
CDR3aa: CASSGYEKLFF
CDR3nt: TGTGCCAGCAGTGGCTATGAAAAACTGTTTTTT

d_gene: TRBD2
abundance: NA
v_gene: TRBV25-1
j_gene: TRBJ2-7
CDR3aa: CASSEYGRGAYEQYF
CDR3nt: TGTGCCAGCAGTGAATACGGGCGGGGGGCCTACGAGCAGTACTTC

d_gene: TRBD2
abundance: NA
v_gene: TRBV9
j_gene: TRBJ2-2
CDR3aa: CASSATSGGPNTGELFF
CDR3nt: TGTGCCAGCAGCGCGACTAGCGGGGGACCGAACACCGGGGAGCTGTTTTTT

d_gene: TRBD2
abundance: NA
v_gene: TRBV7-2
j_gene: TRBJ2-7
CDR3aa: CASSSVGGGAYEQYF
CDR3nt: TGTGCCAGCAGCTCGGTGGGCGGGGGGGCCTACGAGCAGTACTTC

d_gene: TRBD1
abundance: NA
v_gene: TRBV7-3
j_gene: TRBJ1-5
CDR3aa: CASSARDSRNQPQHF
CDR3nt: TGTGCCAGCAGCGCCCGGGACAGCCGCAATCAGCCCCAGCATTTT

d_gene: NA
abundance: NA
v_gene: TRBV7-9
j_gene: TRBJ2-6
CDR3aa: CASSPWASGANVLTF
CDR3nt: TGTGCCAGCAGCCCCTGGGCTTCCGGGGCCAACGTCCTGACTTTC

d_gene: TRBD1
abundance: NA
v_gene: TRBV25-1
j_gene: TRBJ1-2
CDR3aa: CAIPRQGEGYGYTF
CDR3nt: TGTGCCATCCCTAGACAGGGGGAGGGCTATGGCTACACCTTC

d_gene: NA
abundance: NA
v_gene: TRBV9
j_gene: TRBJ2-3
CDR3aa: CASSVDPSTDTQYF
CDR3nt: TGTGCCAGCAGCGTAGACCCAAGCACAGATACGCAGTATTTT

d_gene: NA
abundance: NA
v_gene: TRBV20-1
j_gene: TRBJ1-1
CDR3aa: CSVYKEAFF
CDR3nt: TGCAGTGTTTACAAAGAAGCTTTCTTT

d_gene: NA
abundance: NA
v_gene: TRBV27
j_gene: TRBJ1-5
CDR3aa: CASSGLVGGNQPQHF
CDR3nt: TGTGCCAGCAGTGGGCTAGTAGGGGGAAATCAGCCCCAGCATTTT

d_gene: NA
abundance: NA
v_gene: TRBV12-3/TRBV12-4
j_gene: TRBJ2-5
CDR3aa: CASSFGQETQYF
CDR3nt: TGTGCCAGCAGTTTTGGCCAAGAGACCCAGTACTTC

d_gene: NA
abundance: once
v_gene: TRBV5-1
j_gene: TRBJ1-4
CDR3aa: CASSLGTLGEKLFF
CDR3nt: TGCGCCAGCAGCTTGGGTACTCTGGGGGAAAAACTGTTTTTT

d_gene: NA
abundance: NA
v_gene: TRBV6-6
j_gene: TRBJ1-5
CDR3aa: CASSYSGPGEHF
CDR3nt: TGTGCCAGCAGTTACTCCGGACCTGGGGAGCATTTT

d_gene: NA
abundance: NA
v_gene: TRBV11-1
j_gene: TRBJ2-5
CDR3aa: CASSLLGRPQETQYF
CDR3nt: TGTGCCAGCAGCCTCCTTGGGCGACCTCAGGAGACCCAGTACTTC

d_gene: NA
abundance: NA
v_gene: TRBV7-2
j_gene: TRBJ2-1
CDR3aa: CASSLAGVGGEQFF
CDR3nt: TGTGCCAGCAGCTTAGCTGGGGTCGGGGGTGAGCAGTTCTTC